This TCR beta chain was found in a study of shared clonotypes between healthy human individuals. TCRdb's table, derived via immunoSEQ multiplex PCR, lists solely in-frame clones and lacks some. The sample yields under 1,100,000 clones, 65% to 75% seen once. In germline, CDR1 is MGHDK, CDR2 SYGVNS. The germline V and J ends were trimmed by 2 bases and 2 bases, with 16 bases remaining between them. This CDR3 region has 16 residues. This clone turned up a few times. This chain connects TRBV25-1 to TRBJ2-7; D possibly corresponds to TRBD1 (6 bases). Sequencing was performed on memory CD4+ T cells sorted from blood. Documented subset: CD45RA-negative fraction. The source of this sequence is a man between 18 and 35 years old in good health. DNA of the CDR3: TGTGCCAGCAGTGAAAGAGGGGGAACAGGAACCTACGAGCAGTACTTC. Translated, it gives CASSERGGTGTYEQYF.